The 3 T cell receptor beta chains in this list originate from one sample, sequenced in a study of T cells after yellow fever vaccination. TCRdb used MiXCR to reprocess the 5' RACE reads, holding one entry per CDR3 protein. The profile shows around 320,000 distinct CDR3 sequences, 8.5% to 10% of them singletons. The sample was CD4+ T cells sorted from PBMCs, taken 5 days after the yellow fever booster vaccination. The source of these receptors is a man aged 18 to 29 who received the YFV17D yellow fever vaccine.

This clonotype was seen a handful of times. This rearrangement joins TRBV20-1 to TRBJ1-2; 8 bases match TRBD1. V trimming: 5 bases; J trimming: 4 bases; junction bases outside the gene matches: 9. The CDR3 is 14 residues long. CDR1 is DFQATT, CDR2 SNEGSKA, per germline (reference sequence). CDR3 protein: CSAGDRGVGYGYTF. The CDR3 DNA reads TGCAGTGCTGGCGACAGGGGTGTCGGCTATGGCTACACCTTC.

The CDR3 DNA sequence: TGTGCCAGCAGCCGAGGCCGGGAGCTGTTTTTT. Its translation: CASSRGRELFF. The chain recombines TRBV4-2 with TRBJ2-2; D remains ambiguous. This CDR3 has 11 amino acids. V dropped 4 bases and J dropped 9 bases, with 6 bases sitting between them. Germline CDR1 LGHNA, CDR2 YNFKEQ.

This rearrangement joins TRBV7-2 to TRBJ2-5; 8 bases agree with TRBD1. The trim removed 5 bases at V and 5 bases at J, leaving 16 bases unmatched. This CDR3 is built from 17 residues. CDR1 is SGHTA, CDR2 FQGNSA, per germline. CDR3: CASSPVFGRGPTETQYF. CDR3 DNA: TGTGCCAGCAGCCCAGTTTTTGGCAGGGGGCCAACTGAGACCCAGTACTTC.